Below, 8 T cell receptor beta chains from the same sample are listed, as sequenced in a study of cytomegalovirus exposure and HLA in healthy donors. The PCR contained 60 Vbeta and 13 Jbeta primers. TCRdb keeps only in-frame clones here, not all; method: immunoSEQ multiplex PCR. The data show roughly 150,000 clones, more than 60% seen once. Sequenced material: PBMCs. The receptors derive from a man aged 18 to 29 in good health and CMV-seropositive.

This sequence joins TRBV14 and TRBJ1-2; D is uncertain. Germline CDR1 SGHDN, CDR2 FVKESK. The CDR3 consists of 14 residues. V was shortened by 1 base and J by 3 bases, with 9 bases between the two germline ends. CDR3 nucleotide sequence: TGTGCCAGCAGCCAAGGGGCATTTGACTATGGCTACACCTTC. It is translated as CASSQGAFDYGYTF.

The J gene is TRBJ2-7, the V gene TRBV19; TRBD1 matches at 8 bases. Trimming at V came to 6 bases and at J to 3 bases, leaving 4 bases not matched to a gene. The CDR3 runs 13 residues. Germline-derived CDR1 and CDR2 are LNHDA and SQIVND (reference sequence). The CDR3: CASSQDRDYEQYF. The CDR3 DNA reads as TGTGCCAGTAGCCAGGACAGGGACTACGAGCAGTACTTC.

V usage is TRBV4-2 and J usage is TRBJ1-1; possibly TRBD1 for D (5 bases). The CDR3 is 14 amino acids. V was clipped by 4 bases and J by 1 base, with 10 bases between them. CDR1 and CDR2 (germline): LGHNA, YNFKEQ. The CDR3 DNA is TGTGCCAGCAGCCCACAAACAGGGAACACTGAAGCTTTCTTT. It yields the protein CASSPQTGNTEAFF.

The chain recombines TRBV7-2 with TRBJ2-3; TRBD2 agrees at 7 bases. The CDR3 extends over 15 amino acids. Per germline, CDR1 SGHTA and CDR2 FQGNSA. After removal of 5 bases from V and 6 bases from J, the junction contained 11 bases not matched to a gene. For the CDR3, the DNA is TGTGCCAGCAGCACCACCCCCGGGGGGAGTGATACGCAGTATTTT. This translates into CASSTTPGGSDTQYF. The full variable domain, rest sourced from reference TRBV7-2 and TRBJ2-3, is GAGVSQSPSNKVTEKGKDVELRCDPISGHTALYWYRQSLGQGLEFLIYFQGNSAPDKSGLPSDRFSAERTGGSVSTLTIQRTQQEDSAVYLCASSTTPGGSDTQYFGPGTRLTVL.

This sequence joins TRBV11-2 and TRBJ2-5, with 7 bases identical to TRBD2. CDR1 and CDR2 (germline): SGHAT, FQNNGV. The CDR3 spans 13 residues. V was pared by 5 bases and J by 6 bases, with 6 bases of the junction left unmatched. CDR3 sequence reads: CASSQTSLKTQYF. The DNA for the CDR3 is TGTGCCAGCAGCCAGACTAGCTTGAAGACCCAGTACTTC.

This chain connects TRBV5-5 to TRBJ2-5, with D tentatively TRBD2 (5 bases). From germline, CDR1 is SGHKS and CDR2 YYEKEE (reference sequence). The CDR3 length is 18 residues. V lost 4 bases and J 4 bases, leaving 26 bases between the germline ends. CDR3 loop: CASSPVPTYYRRGETQYF. CDR3 in DNA: TGTGCCAGCAGCCCTGTCCCCACGTACTACCGACGGGGAGAGACCCAGTACTTC.

The CDR3 is CASSLRTSGIPGELFF. The DNA for the CDR3 is TGTGCCAGCAGCTTAAGGACTAGCGGGATCCCCGGGGAGCTGTTTTTT. This sequence joins TRBV7-9 and TRBJ2-2; 12 bases map to TRBD2. CDR3 length: 16 amino acids. The germline CDR1 and CDR2 sequences are SEHNR and FQNEAQ (reference sequence). V shed 2 bases, J shed 6 bases, and the junction held 4 bases outside the gene matches.

The gene calls are TRBV7-9 and TRBJ2-7; 10 positions match TRBD2. This CDR3 has 14 amino acids. Germline V CDR1 and CDR2: SEHNR, FQNEAQ (reference sequence). Trimming cost V 2 bases and J 3 bases; bases outside gene matches: 1. The CDR3 reads CASSLLAGDYEQYF. The CDR3 bases are TGTGCCAGCAGCTTACTAGCGGGAGACTACGAGCAGTACTTC.